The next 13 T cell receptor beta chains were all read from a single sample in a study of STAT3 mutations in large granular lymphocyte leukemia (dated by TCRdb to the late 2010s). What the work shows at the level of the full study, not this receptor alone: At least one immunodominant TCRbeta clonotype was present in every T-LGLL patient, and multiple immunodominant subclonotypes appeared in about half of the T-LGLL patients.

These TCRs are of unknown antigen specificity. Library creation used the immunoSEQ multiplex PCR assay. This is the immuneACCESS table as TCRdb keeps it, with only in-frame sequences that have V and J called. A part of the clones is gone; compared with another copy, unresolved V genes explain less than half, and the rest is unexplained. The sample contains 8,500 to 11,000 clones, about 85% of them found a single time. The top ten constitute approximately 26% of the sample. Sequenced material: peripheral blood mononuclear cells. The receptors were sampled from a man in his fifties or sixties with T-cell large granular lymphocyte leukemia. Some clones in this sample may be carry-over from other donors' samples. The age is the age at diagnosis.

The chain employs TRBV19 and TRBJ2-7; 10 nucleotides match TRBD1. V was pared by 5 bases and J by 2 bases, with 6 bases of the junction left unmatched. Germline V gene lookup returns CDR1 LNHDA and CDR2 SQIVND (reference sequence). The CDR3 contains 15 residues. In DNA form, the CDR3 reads TGTGCCAGTAGTCCCCGGACAGGGGGAACCTACGAGCAGTACTTC. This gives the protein CASSPRTGGTYEQYF.

The CDR3 spells CASSQDLSGYYEQYF. Here the CDR3 DNA reads TGTGCCAGCAGCCAAGATCTTAGCGGGTACTACGAGCAGTACTTC. The V gene is TRBV4-2, the J gene TRBJ2-7; 7 nucleotides line up with TRBD2. V shed 0 bases and J 3 bases; nucleotides not matched to a gene: 5. This CDR3 region has 15 residues. CDR1 is LGHNA and CDR2 is YNFKEQ in the germline V gene.

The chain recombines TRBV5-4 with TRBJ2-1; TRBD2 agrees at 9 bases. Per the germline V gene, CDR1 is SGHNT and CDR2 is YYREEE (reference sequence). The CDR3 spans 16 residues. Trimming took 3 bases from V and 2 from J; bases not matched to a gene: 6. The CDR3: CASSSILAGPYNEQFF. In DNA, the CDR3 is TGTGCCAGCAGCTCCATACTAGCGGGTCCCTACAATGAGCAGTTCTTC.

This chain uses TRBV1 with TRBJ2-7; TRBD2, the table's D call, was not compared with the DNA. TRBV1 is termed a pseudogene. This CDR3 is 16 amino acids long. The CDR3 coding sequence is TGCACCAGCAGCCAAGGGACTAGCGGGAGCTCCTACGAGCAGTACTTC. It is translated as CTSSQGTSGSSYEQYF.

The CDR3 region is CASSLARREEKLFF. Written as DNA, the CDR3 is TGCGCCAGCAGCTTAGCTCGACGAGAGGAAAAACTGTTTTTT. The rearrangement links TRBV5-1 to TRBJ1-4; no clear D. Germline V gene sequence: CDR1 SGHRS, CDR2 YFSETQ. Between the trimmed V and J ends, which lost 2 bases and 8 bases, there was a span of 13 bases. CDR3 length: 14 residues.

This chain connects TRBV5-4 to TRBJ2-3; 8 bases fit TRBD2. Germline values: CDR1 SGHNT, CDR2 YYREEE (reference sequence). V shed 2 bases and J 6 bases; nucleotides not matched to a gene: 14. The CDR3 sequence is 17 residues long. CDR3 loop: CASSFSRGGRPSDTQYF. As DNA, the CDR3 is TGTGCCAGCAGCTTCTCCCGGGGCGGGAGGCCCTCCGATACGCAGTATTTT.

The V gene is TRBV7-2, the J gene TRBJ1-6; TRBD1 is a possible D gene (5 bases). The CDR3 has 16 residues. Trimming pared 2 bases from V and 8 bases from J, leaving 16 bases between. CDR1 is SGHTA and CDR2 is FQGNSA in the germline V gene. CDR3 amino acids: CASSLRWDRSDSPLHF. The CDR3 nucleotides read TGTGCCAGCAGCTTAAGGTGGGACCGGAGTGATTCACCCCTCCACTTT.

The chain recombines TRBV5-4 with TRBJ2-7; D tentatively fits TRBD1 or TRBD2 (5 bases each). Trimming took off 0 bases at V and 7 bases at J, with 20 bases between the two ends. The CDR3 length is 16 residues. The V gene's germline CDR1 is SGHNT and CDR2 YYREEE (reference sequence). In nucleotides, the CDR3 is TGTGCCAGCAGCTTGGGGGGACGCCAGGGCCGGAGGGAGCAGTACTTC. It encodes CASSLGGRQGRREQYF.

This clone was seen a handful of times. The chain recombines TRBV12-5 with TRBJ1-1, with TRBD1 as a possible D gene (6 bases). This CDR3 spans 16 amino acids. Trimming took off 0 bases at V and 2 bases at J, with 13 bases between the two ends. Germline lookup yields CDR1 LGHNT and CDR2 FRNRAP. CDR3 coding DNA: TGTGCTAGTGGTTTGGTAGGCGGGGGGGCCAACACTGAAGCTTTCTTT. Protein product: CASGLVGGGANTEAFF.

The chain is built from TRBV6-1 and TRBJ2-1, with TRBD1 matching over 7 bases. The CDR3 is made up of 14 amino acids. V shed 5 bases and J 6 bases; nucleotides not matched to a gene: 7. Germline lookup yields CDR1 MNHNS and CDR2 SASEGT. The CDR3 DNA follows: TGTGCCAGCAGTCCTGACAGGGTATCCAATGAGCAGTTCTTC. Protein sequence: CASSPDRVSNEQFF.

The CDR3 coding sequence is TGCGCCAGCAGCTTAGAGTTAGGGTATGGCTACACCTTC. This sequence encodes CASSLELGYGYTF. The V gene is TRBV5-1, the J gene TRBJ1-2; unclear D gene. The CDR3 is 13 amino acids. V was clipped by 2 bases and J by 5 bases, with 10 bases between them. Germline-derived CDR1 and CDR2 are SGHRS and YFSETQ.

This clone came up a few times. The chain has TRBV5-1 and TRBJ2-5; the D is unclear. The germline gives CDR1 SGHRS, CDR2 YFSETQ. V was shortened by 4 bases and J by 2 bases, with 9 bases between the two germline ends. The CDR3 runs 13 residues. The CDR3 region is CASSHSGQETQYF. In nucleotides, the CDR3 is TGCGCCAGCAGCCACTCGGGTCAAGAGACCCAGTACTTC.

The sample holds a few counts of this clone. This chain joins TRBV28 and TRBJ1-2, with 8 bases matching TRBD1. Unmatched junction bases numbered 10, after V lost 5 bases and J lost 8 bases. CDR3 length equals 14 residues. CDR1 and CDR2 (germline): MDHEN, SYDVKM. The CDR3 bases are TGTGCCAGCAGTAGGGACAGGCTATTCGTAGGCTACACCTTC. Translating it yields CASSRDRLFVGYTF.